The 8 T cell receptor beta chains below all came from one sample that was sequenced in a study of blood T cell repertoires in COVID-19. The method was immunoSEQ multiplex PCR; TCRdb's version includes in-frame clones alone and lacks a portion of them. The table has 200,000 or so clones, about 80% seen once. Sample: PBMCs or T cells enriched from blood (not recorded which). The source of these receptors is a man aged 55 to 70 who had recovered from COVID-19.

The V call is TRBV11-2, the J call TRBJ1-1; 9 bases agree with TRBD1. The V and J ends lost 0 bases and 10 bases, in that order; junction bases with no gene match: 3. The CDR3 totals 13 residues. Germline assignment: CDR1 SGHAT and CDR2 FQNNGV. The CDR3 protein is CASSLEGQGRAFF. The CDR3 DNA reads TGTGCCAGCAGCTTAGAGGGACAGGGACGAGCTTTCTTT.

The chain employs TRBV12-3 or TRBV12-4 and TRBJ1-2; the D gene is possibly TRBD1 (6 bases). V was trimmed by 7 bases and J by 14 bases, leaving 20 bases between them. The CDR3 covers 12 residues. The CDR3, as DNA: TGTGCCAGCACTCCCGACAGGCGCGGTATTACCTTC. As protein: CASTPDRRGITF.

The genes are TRBV4-3 and TRBJ2-3, with D hard to call. Germline CDR1 is LGHNA and CDR2 is YSLEER. Trimming took 0 bases from V and 4 from J, leaving 11 bases between them. The length of the CDR3 is 15 residues. CDR3 amino acids: CASSQDWPVSDTQYF. CDR3 bases: TGCGCCAGCAGCCAAGATTGGCCAGTGTCAGATACGCAGTATTTT.

V gene TRBV20-1 combines with J gene TRBJ2-3, with 7 bases aligning to TRBD1. The CDR3 consists of 14 residues. CDR1 DFQATT and CDR2 SNEGSKA come from the germline V gene (reference sequence). V shed 3 bases and J 0 bases; nucleotides not matched to a gene: 3. This CDR3 is CSASEGASTDTQYF. CDR3 nucleotides: TGCAGTGCTAGTGAGGGGGCCAGCACAGATACGCAGTATTTT.

This clone has only one observation. This CDR3 is CASSQRGPRAGNEQFF. The CDR3 DNA reads as TGTGCCAGCAGCCAAAGGGGGCCCAGGGCGGGGAATGAGCAGTTCTTC. J is TRBJ2-1 and V is TRBV7-3; weak D call: TRBD1 (7 bases). Germline V gene sequence: CDR1 SGHTA, CDR2 FQGTGA. Trimming took 5 bases from V and 7 from J, leaving 21 bases between them. The length of the CDR3 is 16 residues.

This clone has more than one count but fewer than ten. V and J are TRBV19 and TRBJ2-7; 7 bases are a match to TRBD2. There are 16 residues in the CDR3. V lost 5 bases, J lost 0 bases, and 10 bases stayed unmatched. The germline gives CDR1 LNHDA, CDR2 SQIVND (reference sequence). CDR3 coding DNA: TGTGCCAGTAGTGCCCGAGGAGCGGGGAACTCCTACGAGCAGTACTTC. Amino acids: CASSARGAGNSYEQYF.

The chain joins TRBV5-1 to TRBJ2-5, with 14 nucleotides matching TRBD2. The CDR3 is made up of 16 amino acids. Trimming removed 4 bases from V and 6 bases from J; junction bases left unmatched: 8. Germline loops: CDR1 SGHRS, CDR2 YFSETQ. The CDR3 here is CASSTGTSGGGQTQYF. The CDR3 region has the DNA TGCGCCAGCAGCACCGGGACTAGCGGGGGCGGCCAGACCCAGTACTTC.

This clone turned up a few times. This sequence joins TRBV29-1 and TRBJ1-1; D may be TRBD1 (6 bases). Per the germline V gene, CDR1 is SQVTM and CDR2 is ANQGSEA. The V gene lost 4 bases and the J gene lost 5 bases, with 23 bases spanning the gap. This CDR3 region has 16 residues. CDR3 nucleotides: TGCAGCGTTGGTCGGCGGGTCCGGGACATCGGAACTGAAGCTTTCTTT. It specifies CSVGRRVRDIGTEAFF.